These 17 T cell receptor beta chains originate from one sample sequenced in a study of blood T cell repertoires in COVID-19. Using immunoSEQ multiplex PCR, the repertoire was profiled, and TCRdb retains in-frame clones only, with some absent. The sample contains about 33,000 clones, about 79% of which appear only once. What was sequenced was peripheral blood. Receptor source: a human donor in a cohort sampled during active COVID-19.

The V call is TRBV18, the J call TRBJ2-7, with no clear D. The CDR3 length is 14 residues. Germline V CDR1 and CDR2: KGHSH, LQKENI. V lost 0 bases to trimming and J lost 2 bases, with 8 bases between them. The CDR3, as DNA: TGTGCCAGCTCACCACCGAGTATGCCCTACGAGCAGTACTTC. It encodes CASSPPSMPYEQYF.

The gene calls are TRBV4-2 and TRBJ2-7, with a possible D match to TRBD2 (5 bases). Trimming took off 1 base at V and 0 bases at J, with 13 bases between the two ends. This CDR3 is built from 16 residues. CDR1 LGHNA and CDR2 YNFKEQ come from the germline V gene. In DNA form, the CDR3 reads TGTGCCAGCAGCCAAGGACTGACTATCACCTCCTACGAGCAGTACTTC. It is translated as CASSQGLTITSYEQYF.

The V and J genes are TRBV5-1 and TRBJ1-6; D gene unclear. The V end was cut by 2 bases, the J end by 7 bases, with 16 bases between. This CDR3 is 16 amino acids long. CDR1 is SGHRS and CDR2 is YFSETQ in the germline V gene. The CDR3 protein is CASSFDRQATNSPLHF. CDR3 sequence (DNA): TGCGCCAGCAGCTTCGATCGTCAAGCCACGAATTCACCCCTCCACTTT. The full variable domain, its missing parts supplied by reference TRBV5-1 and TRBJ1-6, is KAGVTQTPRYLIKTRGQQVTLSCSPISGHRSVSWYQQTPGQGLQFLFEYFSETQRNKGNFPGRFSGRQFSNSRSEMNVSTLELGDSALYLCASSFDRQATNSPLHFGNGTRLTVT.

CDR3 DNA sequence: TGTGCCAGCAGCCCAACGACAACCTCCACCGGGGAGCTGTTTTTT. It translates to CASSPTTTSTGELFF. J is TRBJ2-2 and V is TRBV7-3; unclear D gene. Per germline, CDR1 SGHTA and CDR2 FQGTGA. There are 15 residues in the CDR3. V was shortened by 5 bases and J by 4 bases, with 14 bases between the two germline ends.

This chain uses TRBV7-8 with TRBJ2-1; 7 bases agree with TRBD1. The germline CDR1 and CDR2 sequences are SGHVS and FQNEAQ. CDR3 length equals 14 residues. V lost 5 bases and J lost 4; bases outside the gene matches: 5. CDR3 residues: CASSHTGQYNEQFF. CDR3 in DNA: TGTGCCAGCAGCCACACGGGACAGTACAATGAGCAGTTCTTC. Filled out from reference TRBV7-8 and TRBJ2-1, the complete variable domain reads GAGVSQSPRYKVAKRGQDVALRCDPISGHVSLFWYQQALGQGPEFLTYFQNEAQLDKSGLPSDRFFAERPEGSVSTLKIQRTQQEDSAVYLCASSHTGQYNEQFFGPGTRLTVL.

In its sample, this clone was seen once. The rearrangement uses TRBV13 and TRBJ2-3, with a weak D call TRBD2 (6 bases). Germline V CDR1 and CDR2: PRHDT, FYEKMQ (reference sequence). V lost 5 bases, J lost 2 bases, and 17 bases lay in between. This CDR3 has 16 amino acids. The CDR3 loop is CASSLSPAGNTDTQYF. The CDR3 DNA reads TGTGCCAGCAGCCTCTCCCCGGCGGGGAACACAGATACGCAGTATTTT.

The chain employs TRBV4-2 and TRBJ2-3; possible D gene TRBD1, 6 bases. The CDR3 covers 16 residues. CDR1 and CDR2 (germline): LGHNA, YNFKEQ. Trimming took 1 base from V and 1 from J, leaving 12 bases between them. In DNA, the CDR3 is TGTGCCAGCAGCCAAGCTAGGGGGTGGGGCACAGATACGCAGTATTTT. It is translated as CASSQARGWGTDTQYF.

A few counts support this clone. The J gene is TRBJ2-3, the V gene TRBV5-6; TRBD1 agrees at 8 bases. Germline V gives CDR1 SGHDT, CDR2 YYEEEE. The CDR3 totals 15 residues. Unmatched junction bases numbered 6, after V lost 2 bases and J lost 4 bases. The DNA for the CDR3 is TGTGCCAGCAGCTTCAAACCGACAGGGGCAGATACGCAGTATTTT. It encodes CASSFKPTGADTQYF. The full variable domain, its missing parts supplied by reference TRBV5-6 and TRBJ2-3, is DAGVTQSPTHLIKTRGQQVTLRCSPKSGHDTVSWYQQALGQGPQFIFQYYEEEERQRGNFPDRFSGHQFPNYSSELNVNALLLGDSALYLCASSFKPTGADTQYFGPGTRLTVL.

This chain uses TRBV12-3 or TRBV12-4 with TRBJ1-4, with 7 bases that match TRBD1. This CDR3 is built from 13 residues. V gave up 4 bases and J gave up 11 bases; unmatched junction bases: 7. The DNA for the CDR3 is TGTGCCAGCAGTTCGGGACAGAGTTTGAAACTGTTTTTT. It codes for CASSSGQSLKLFF.

This chain's CDR3 is CASSLSVEQFF. The CDR3 DNA sequence: TGCGCCAGCAGCTTGTCGGTTGAGCAGTTCTTC. The chain is built from TRBV5-1 and TRBJ2-1, with no clear D. V was shortened by 1 base and J by 9 bases, with 5 bases between the two germline ends. This CDR3 region has 11 residues. Germline assignment: CDR1 SGHRS and CDR2 YFSETQ.

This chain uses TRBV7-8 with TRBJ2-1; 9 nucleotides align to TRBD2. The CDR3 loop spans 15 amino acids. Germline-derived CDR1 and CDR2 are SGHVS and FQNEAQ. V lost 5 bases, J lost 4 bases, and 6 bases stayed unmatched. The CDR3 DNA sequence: TGTGCCAGCAGCCGCAGCGGGGGGCAATACAATGAGCAGTTCTTC. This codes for CASSRSGGQYNEQFF.

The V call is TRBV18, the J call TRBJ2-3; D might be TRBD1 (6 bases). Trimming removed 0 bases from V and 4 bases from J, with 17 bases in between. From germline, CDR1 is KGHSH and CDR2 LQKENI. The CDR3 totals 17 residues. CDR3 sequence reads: CASSPPRASKGADTQYF. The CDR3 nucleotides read TGTGCCAGCTCACCACCGCGGGCTTCAAAGGGGGCAGATACGCAGTATTTT.

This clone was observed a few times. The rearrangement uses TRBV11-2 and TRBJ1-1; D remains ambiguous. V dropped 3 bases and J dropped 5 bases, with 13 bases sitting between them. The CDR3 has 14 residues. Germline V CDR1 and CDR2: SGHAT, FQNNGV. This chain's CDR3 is CASSFSGGGTEAFF. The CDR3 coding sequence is TGTGCCAGCAGCTTTTCGGGTGGAGGGACTGAAGCTTTCTTT.

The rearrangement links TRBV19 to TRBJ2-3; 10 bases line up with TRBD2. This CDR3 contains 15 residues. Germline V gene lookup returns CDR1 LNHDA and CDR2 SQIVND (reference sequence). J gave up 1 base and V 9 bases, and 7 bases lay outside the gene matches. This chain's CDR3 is CASLAGEMGTDTQYF. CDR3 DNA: TGTGCCAGCCTAGCGGGGGAGATGGGCACAGATACGCAGTATTTT.

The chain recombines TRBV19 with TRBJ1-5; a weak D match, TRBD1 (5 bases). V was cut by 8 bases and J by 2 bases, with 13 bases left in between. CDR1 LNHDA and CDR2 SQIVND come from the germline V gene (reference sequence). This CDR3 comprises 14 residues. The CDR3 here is CASSQGGGNQPQHF. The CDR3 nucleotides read TGTGCCAGTTCTCAGGGAGGGGGCAATCAGCCCCAGCATTTT.

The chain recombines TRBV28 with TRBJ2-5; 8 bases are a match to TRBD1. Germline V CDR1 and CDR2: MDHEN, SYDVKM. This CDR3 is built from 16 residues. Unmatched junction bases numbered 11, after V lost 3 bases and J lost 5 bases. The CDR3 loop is CASSFAGGGRRETQYF. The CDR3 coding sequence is TGTGCCAGCAGTTTTGCAGGGGGCGGACGCCGGGAGACCCAGTACTTC.

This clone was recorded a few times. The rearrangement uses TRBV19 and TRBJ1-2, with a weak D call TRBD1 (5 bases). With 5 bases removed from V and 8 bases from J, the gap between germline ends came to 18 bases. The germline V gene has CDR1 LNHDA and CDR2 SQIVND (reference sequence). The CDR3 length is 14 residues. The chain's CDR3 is CASSPSTGRGGYTF. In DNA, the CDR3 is TGTGCCAGTAGTCCCTCCACCGGGCGGGGGGGCTACACCTTC.